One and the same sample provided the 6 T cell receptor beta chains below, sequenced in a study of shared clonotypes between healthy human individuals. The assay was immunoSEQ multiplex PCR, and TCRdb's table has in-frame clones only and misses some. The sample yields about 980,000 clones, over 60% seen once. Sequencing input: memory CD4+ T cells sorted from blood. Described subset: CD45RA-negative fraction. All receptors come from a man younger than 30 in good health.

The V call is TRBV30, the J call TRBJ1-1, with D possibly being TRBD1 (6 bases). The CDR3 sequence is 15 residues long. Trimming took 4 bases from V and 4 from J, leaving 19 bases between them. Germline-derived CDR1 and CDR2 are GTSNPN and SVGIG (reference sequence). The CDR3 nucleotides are TGTGCCTGGACCAAACGGGGGGGGCTCGGCACTGAAGCTTTCTTT. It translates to CAWTKRGGLGTEAFF.

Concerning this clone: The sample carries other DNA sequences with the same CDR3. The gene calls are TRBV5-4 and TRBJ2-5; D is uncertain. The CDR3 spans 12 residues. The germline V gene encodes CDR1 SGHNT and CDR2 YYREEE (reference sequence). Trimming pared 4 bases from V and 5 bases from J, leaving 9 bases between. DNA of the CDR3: TGTGCCAGCAGCCTTGGTCGGGAGACCCAGTACTTC. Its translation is CASSLGRETQYF.

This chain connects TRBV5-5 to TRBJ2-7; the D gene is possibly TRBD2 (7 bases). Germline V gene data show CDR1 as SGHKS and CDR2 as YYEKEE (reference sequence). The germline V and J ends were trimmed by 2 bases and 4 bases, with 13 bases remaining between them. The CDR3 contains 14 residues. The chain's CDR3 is CASSFARGAYEQYF. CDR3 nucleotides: TGTGCCAGCAGCTTCGCTCGGGGGGCGTACGAGCAGTACTTC.

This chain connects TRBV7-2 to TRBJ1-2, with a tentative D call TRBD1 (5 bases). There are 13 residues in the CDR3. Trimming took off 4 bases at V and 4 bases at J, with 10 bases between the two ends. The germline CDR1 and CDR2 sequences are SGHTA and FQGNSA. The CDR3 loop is CASSSGRIYGYTF. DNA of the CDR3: TGTGCCAGCAGCTCGGGACGGATCTATGGCTACACCTTC. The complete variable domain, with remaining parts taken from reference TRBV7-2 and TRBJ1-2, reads GAGVSQSPSNKVTEKGKDVELRCDPISGHTALYWYRQSLGQGLEFLIYFQGNSAPDKSGLPSDRFSAERTGGSVSTLTIQRTQQEDSAVYLCASSSGRIYGYTFGSGTRLTVV.

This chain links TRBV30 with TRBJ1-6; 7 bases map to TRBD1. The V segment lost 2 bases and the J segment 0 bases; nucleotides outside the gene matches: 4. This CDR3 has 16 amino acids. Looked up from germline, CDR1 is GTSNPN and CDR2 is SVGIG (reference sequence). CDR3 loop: CAWSRDRSSYNSPLHF. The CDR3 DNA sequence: TGTGCCTGGAGTCGGGACAGAAGCTCCTATAATTCACCCCTCCACTTT.

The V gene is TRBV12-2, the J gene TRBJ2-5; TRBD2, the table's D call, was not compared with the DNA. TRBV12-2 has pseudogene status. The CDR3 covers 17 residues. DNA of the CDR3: TGTGCAAGTCGCTTTCAAACTGGACTAGCGGGACAAGAGACCCAGTACTTC. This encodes CASRFQTGLAGQETQYF.